The clone carrying this T cell receptor beta chain was picked up many times. Its antigen is still unknown. Separate alpha and beta amplification began at the second PCR step. Cells stained for CD3, CD4, CD8, CD45RA and CD27 were sorted into four subsets. This specimen belongs to a study of naive and memory T cell subsets. The beta constant-region primer was an equimolar mix of two oligonucleotides covering TRBC1 and TRBC2. Ligated cDNA was amplified by four rounds of PCR with nested alpha and beta constant-region primers and SP2. TCRdb fed the UMI-ligation and nested PCR reads into MiXCR, producing one record per CDR3 protein. The data contain just over 80,000 distinct CDR3 sequences, about 10% of them seen just once; the ten biggest clones take up 1.2%. The ends were cut back, 4 bases at V and 0 bases at J, with 16 bases in the middle. The germline CDR1 and CDR2 sequences are LGHNA and YNFKEQ. CDR3 size: 18 residues.

Study results and caveats: Each distinct alpha or beta sequence counts as one clonotype. Especially in CD8 cells, naive repertoires contained a few larger clonotypes, possibly CD45RA-re-expressing memory cells.

The sequencing sample was made of naive CD8+ T cells from blood. This TCR was sampled from a human donor in good health. The chain is built from TRBV4-2 and TRBJ2-6; tentatively, D is TRBD1 or TRBD2 (5 bases each). This chain's CDR3 is CASSRPSPGSSGANVLTF. In DNA form, the CDR3 reads TGTGCCAGCAGCCGACCATCCCCAGGGAGCTCTGGGGCCAACGTCCTGACTTTC.